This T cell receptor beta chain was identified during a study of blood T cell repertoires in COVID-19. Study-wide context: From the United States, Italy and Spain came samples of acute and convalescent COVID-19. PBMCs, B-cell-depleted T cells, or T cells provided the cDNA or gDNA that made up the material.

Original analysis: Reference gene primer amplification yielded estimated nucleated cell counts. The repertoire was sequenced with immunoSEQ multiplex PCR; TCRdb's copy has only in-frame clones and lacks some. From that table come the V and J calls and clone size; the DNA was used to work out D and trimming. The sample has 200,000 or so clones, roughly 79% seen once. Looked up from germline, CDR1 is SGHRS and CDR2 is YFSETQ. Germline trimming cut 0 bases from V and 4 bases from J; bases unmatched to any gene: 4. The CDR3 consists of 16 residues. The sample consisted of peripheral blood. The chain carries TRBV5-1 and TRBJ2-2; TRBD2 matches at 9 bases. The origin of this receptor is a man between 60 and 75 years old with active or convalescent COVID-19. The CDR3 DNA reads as TGCGCCAGCAGCTTGGCCGGTAGCGGGAGCACCGGGGAGCTGTTTTTT. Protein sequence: CASSLAGSGSTGELFF.